The entry below gives a single T cell receptor beta chain sequence along with its context. What it binds is not known. HIV-positive participants were all treated in the United States. This sample was taken from a study of long-term antiretroviral therapy in people with HIV. In the study overall: The study's earliest collections predate the 2015 immediate-ART recommendation by about a decade. The study, taken as a whole, reports: Investigators report no available data on ART adherence, viral resistance or therapy changes.

V lost 3 bases to trimming and J lost 2 bases; unmatched junction nucleotides: 3. CDR1 is LNHDA and CDR2 is SQIVND in the germline V gene (reference sequence). The CDR3 sequence is 16 residues long. It was version v3.0 of the immunoSEQ assay that was run at survey level. Assay: immunoSEQ multiplex PCR; the TCRdb copy retains only in-frame clones and omits some. The table has 30,000 or so clones, about four fifths seen once; the top ten hold roughly 3.5%. The V call is TRBV19, the J call TRBJ2-1; 11 nucleotides align to TRBD2. This receptor was taken from a man over 45 with HIV. The sample here was unsorted PBMCs, taken 3 years after starting antiretroviral therapy. CDR3 region: CASSMFSGGAYNEQFF. CDR3 sequence (DNA): TGTGCCAGTAGTATGTTTAGCGGGGGGGCCTACAATGAGCAGTTCTTC.